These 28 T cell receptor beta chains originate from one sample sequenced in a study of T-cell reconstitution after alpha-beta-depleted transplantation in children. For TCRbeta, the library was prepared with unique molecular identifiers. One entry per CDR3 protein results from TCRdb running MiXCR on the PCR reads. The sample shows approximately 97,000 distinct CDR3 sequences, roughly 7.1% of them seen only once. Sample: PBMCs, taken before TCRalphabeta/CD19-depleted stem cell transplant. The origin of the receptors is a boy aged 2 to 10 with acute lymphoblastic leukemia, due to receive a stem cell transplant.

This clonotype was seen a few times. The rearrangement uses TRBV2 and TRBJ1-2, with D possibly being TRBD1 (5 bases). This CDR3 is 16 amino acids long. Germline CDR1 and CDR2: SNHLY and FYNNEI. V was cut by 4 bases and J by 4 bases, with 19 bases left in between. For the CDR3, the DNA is TGTGCCAGCAGTGCGGAGATTGGGCCCGGGGGCTATGGCTACACCTTC. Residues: CASSAEIGPGGYGYTF. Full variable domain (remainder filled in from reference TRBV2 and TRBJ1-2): EPEVTQTPSHQVTQMGQEVILRCVPISNHLYFYWYRQILGQKVEFLVSFYNNEISEKSEIFDDQFSVERPDGSNFTLKIRSTKLEDSAMYFCASSAEIGPGGYGYTFGSGTRLTVV.

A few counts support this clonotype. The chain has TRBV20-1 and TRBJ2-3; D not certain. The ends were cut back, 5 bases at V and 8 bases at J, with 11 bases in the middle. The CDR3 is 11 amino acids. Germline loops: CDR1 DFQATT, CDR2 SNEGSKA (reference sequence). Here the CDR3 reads CSALALGTQYF. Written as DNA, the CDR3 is TGCAGTGCTCTTGCCCTAGGTACGCAGTATTTT.

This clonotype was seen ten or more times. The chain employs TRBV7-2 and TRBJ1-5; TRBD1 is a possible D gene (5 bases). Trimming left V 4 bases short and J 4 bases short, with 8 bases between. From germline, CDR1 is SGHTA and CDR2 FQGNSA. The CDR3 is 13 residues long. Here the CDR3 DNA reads TGTGCCAGCAGCTCAGGGCTGAATCAGCCCCAGCATTTT. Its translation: CASSSGLNQPQHF.

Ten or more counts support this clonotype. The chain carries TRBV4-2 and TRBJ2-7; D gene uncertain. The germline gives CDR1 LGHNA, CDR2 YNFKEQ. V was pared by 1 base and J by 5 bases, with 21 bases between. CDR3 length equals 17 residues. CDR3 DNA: TGTGCCAGCAGCCAAGGTACATCGTCTGTCCTTGACAACGAGCAGTACTTC. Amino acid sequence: CASSQGTSSVLDNEQYF.

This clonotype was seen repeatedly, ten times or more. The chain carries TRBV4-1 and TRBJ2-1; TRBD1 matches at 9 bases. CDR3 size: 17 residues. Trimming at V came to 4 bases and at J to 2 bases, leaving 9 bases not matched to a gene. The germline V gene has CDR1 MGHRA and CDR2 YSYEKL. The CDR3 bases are TGCGCCAGCAGCCGAACGTTGGACAGGGGAACCTACAATGAGCAGTTCTTC. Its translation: CASSRTLDRGTYNEQFF.

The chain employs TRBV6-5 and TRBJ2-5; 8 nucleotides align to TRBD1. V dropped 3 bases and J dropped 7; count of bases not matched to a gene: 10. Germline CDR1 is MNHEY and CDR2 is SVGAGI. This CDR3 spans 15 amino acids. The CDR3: CASSYRGQGFGTQYF. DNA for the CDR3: TGTGCCAGCAGTTATCGCGGACAGGGATTTGGGACCCAGTACTTC.

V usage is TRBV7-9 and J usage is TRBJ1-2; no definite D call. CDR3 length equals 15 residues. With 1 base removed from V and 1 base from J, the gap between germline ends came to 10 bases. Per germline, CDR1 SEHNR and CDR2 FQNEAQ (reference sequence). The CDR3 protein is CASSLVVDGNYGYTF. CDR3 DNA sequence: TGTGCCAGCAGCTTAGTAGTAGACGGTAACTATGGCTACACCTTC.

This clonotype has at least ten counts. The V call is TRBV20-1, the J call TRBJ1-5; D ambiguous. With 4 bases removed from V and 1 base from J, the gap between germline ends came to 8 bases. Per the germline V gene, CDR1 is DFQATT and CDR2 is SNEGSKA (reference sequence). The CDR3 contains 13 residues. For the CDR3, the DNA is TGCAGTGCTATTCTGGGGAGCAATCAGCCCCAGCATTTT. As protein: CSAILGSNQPQHF.

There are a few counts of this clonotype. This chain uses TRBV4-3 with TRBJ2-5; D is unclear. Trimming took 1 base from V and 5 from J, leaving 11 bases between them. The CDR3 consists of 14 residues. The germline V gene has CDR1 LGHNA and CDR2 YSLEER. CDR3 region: CASSQGWQAETQYF. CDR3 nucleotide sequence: TGCGCCAGCAGCCAAGGTTGGCAGGCGGAGACCCAGTACTTC.

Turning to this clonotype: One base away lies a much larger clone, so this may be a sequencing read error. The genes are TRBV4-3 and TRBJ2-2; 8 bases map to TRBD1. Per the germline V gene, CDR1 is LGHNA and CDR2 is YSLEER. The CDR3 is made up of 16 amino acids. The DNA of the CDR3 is TGCGCCAGCAGCCTCACAGCGTCAGGGGGCGGCGGGGAGCTGTATTTT. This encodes CASSLTASGGGGELYF.

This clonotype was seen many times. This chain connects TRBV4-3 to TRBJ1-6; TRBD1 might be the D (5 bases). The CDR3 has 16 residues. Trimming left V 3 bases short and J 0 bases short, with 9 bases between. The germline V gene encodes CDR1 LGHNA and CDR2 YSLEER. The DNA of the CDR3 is TGCGCCAGCAGCCATACAGGTTTCTCCTATAATTCACCCCTCCACTTT. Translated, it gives CASSHTGFSYNSPLHF.

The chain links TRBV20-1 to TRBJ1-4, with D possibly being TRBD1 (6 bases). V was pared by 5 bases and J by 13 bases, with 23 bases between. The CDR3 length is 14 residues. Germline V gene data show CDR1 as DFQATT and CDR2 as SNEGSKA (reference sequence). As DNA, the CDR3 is TGCAGTGCTCAGGCTCCCCTGACAGGAGGGTTACTGTTTTTT. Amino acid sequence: CSAQAPLTGGLLFF.

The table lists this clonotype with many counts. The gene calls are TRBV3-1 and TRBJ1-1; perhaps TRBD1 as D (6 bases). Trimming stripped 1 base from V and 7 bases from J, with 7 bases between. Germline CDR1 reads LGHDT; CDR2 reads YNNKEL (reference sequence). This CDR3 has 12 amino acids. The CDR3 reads CASSQAGVEAFF. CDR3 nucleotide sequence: TGTGCCAGCAGCCAAGCAGGGGTTGAAGCTTTCTTT.

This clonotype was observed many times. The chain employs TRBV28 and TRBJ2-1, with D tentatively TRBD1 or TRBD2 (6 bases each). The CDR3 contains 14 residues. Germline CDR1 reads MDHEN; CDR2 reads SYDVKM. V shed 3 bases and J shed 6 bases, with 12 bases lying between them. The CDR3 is CASSFLGGRNEQFF. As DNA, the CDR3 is TGTGCCAGCAGTTTTCTTGGGGGGCGCAATGAGCAGTTCTTC. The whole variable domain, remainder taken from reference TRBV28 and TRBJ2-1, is DVKVTQSSRYLVKRTGEKVFLECVQDMDHENMFWYRQDPGLGLRLIYFSYDVKMKEKGDIPEGYSVSREKKERFSLILESASTNQTSMYLCASSFLGGRNEQFFGPGTRLTVL.

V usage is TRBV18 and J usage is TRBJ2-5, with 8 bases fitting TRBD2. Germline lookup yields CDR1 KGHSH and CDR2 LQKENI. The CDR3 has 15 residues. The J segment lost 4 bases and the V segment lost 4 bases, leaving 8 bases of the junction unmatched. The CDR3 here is CASSLREGSRETQYF. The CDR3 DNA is TGTGCCAGCTCACTCCGGGAGGGGTCGCGAGAGACCCAGTACTTC.

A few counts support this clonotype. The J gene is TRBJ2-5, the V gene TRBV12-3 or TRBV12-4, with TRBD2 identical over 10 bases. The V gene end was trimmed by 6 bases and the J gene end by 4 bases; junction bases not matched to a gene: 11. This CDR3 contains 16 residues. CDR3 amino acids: CASSRGSGGTGETQYF. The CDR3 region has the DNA TGTGCCAGCAGCAGGGGTAGCGGGGGGACCGGAGAGACCCAGTACTTC.

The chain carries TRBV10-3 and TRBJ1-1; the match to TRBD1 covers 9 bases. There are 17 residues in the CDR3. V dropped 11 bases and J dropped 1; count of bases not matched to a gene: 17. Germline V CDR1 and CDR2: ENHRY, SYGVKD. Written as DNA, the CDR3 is TGTGCCGGAGAAGGTGACAGGGGGGGTCCAGCGAACACTGAAGCTTTCTTT. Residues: CAGEGDRGGPANTEAFF.

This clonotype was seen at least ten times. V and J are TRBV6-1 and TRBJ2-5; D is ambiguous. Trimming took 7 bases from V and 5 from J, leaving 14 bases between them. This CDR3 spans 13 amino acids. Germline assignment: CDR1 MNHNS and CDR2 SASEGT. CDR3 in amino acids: CASKRPADETQYF. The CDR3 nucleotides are TGTGCCAGCAAGCGTCCGGCAGATGAGACCCAGTACTTC.

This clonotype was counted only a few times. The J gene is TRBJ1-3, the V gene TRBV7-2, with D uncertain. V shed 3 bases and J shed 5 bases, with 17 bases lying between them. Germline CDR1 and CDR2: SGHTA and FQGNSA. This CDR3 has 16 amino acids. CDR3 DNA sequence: TGTGCCAGCAGCTTCTCCGGGCAGGAGCCTCGAAACACCATATATTTT. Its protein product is CASSFSGQEPRNTIYF.

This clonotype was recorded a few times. The CDR3 coding sequence is TGCGCCAGCAGCTTGTCGGTAGCCGGCACAGATACGCAGTATTTT. Translated, it gives CASSLSVAGTDTQYF. The rearrangement links TRBV5-1 to TRBJ2-3; D gene uncertain. The ends were cut back, 1 base at V and 1 base at J, with 10 bases in the middle. Germline loops: CDR1 SGHRS, CDR2 YFSETQ. The CDR3 has 15 amino acids.

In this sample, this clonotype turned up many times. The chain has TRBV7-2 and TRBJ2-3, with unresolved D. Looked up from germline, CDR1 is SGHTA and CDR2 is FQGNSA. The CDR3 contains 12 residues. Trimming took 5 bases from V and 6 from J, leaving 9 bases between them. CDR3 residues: CASSHRRDTQYF. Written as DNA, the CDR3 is TGTGCCAGCAGCCACCGCCGGGATACGCAGTATTTT.

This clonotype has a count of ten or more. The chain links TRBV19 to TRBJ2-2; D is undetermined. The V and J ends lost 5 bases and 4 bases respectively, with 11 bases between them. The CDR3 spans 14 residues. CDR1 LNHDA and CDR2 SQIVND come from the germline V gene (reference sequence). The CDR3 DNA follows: TGTGCCAGTAGTTGGCAGGTATCCACCGGGGAGCTGTTTTTT. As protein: CASSWQVSTGELFF.

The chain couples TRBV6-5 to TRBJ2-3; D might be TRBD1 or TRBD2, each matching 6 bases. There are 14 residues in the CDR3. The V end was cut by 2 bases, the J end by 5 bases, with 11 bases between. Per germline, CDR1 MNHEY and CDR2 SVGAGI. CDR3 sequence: CASSYGGGRDTQYF. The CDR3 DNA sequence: TGTGCCAGCAGTTACGGAGGGGGTAGAGATACGCAGTATTTT.

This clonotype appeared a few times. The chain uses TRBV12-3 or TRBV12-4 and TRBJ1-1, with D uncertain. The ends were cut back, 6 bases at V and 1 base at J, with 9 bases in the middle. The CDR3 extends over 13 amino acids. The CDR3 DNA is TGTGCCAGCAGGCCCCGACAGAACACTGAAGCTTTCTTT. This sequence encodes CASRPRQNTEAFF.

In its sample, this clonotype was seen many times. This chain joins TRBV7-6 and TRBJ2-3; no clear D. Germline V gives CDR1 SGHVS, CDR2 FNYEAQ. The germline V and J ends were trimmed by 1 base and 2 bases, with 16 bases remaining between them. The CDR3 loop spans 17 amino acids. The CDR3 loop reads CASSLVGPPTDTDTQYF. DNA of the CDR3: TGTGCCAGCAGCTTAGTGGGCCCACCCACTGACACAGATACGCAGTATTTT.

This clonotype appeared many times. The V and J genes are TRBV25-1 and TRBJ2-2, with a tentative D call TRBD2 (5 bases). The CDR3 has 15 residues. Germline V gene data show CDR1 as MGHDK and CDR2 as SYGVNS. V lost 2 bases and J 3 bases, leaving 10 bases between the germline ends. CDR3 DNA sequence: TGTGCCAGCAGTGAAGGAGGTCTCCACACCGGGGAGCTGTTTTTT. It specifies CASSEGGLHTGELFF.

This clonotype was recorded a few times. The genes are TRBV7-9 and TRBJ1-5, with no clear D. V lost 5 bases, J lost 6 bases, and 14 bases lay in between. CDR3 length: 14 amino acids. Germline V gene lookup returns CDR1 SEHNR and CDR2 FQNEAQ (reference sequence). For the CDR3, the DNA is TGTGCCAGCAGCCCGAGCCAGTCAGTTCAGCCCCAGCATTTT. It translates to CASSPSQSVQPQHF.

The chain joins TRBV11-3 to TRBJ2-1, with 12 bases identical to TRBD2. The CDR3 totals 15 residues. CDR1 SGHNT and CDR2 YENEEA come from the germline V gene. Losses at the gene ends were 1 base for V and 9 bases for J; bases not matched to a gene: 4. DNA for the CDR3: TGTGCCAGCAGCTTAGGGCTAGCGGGGGGGACTGAGCAGTTCTTC. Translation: CASSLGLAGGTEQFF.